This T cell receptor beta chain appears in the sequencing data of a study of T cells after posttransplantation cyclophosphamide. This clone was seen many times. Libraries were prepared by immunoSEQ multiplex PCR; TCRdb keeps only in-frame clonotypes and omits some of them. The sample shows some 23,000 clones, none of them appearing just once. V was pared by 7 bases and J by 3 bases, with 16 bases between. Germline CDR1 SNHLY, CDR2 FYNNEI. The CDR3 has 15 residues. The J gene is TRBJ1-5, the V gene TRBV2; tentative D call: TRBD1 (5 bases). The TCR was taken from a woman between 50 and 59 years old in good health, CMV-negative, and a related stem cell transplant donor. Sequencing was done on a sample of PBMCs. The CDR3 DNA reads TGTGCCAGCAAAGTCGGGGGGATACACAATCAGCCCCAGCATTTT. Protein product: CASKVGGIHNQPQHF.